This note documents a single TCR beta chain sequence. This sample was taken from a study of Ad26.COV2.S vaccination and SARS-CoV-2 variants. As to treatment: roughly 19 received Ad26.COV2.S at low or high dose, single or two shots; about 5 received placebo; per-sample allocation not given. Sampling was done on day 63 after the first vaccine or placebo injection. In the vaccine, an Ad26 vector expressed the SARS-CoV-2 spike of the Wuhan strain. This table comes from immunoSEQ multiplex PCR, and its TCRdb copy is limited to in-frame clones, with some not included. The sample lists over 450,000 clones; nearly 90% were seen once. CDR1 SGHRS and CDR2 YFSETQ come from the germline V gene. Trimming cost V 1 base and J 3 bases, with 4 bases left between them. CDR3 length: 13 amino acids.

Here the sequenced sample was peripheral blood, taken in a trial of Ad26.COV2.S vaccine versus placebo. The genes are TRBV5-1 and TRBJ2-2; D gene ambiguous. The receptor was isolated from a person aged 18-60 years who received the Ad26.COV2.S COVID-19 vaccine or a placebo. CDR3 residues: CASSLSYTGELFF. DNA for the CDR3: TGCGCCAGCAGCTTGTCCTACACCGGGGAGCTGTTTTTT.